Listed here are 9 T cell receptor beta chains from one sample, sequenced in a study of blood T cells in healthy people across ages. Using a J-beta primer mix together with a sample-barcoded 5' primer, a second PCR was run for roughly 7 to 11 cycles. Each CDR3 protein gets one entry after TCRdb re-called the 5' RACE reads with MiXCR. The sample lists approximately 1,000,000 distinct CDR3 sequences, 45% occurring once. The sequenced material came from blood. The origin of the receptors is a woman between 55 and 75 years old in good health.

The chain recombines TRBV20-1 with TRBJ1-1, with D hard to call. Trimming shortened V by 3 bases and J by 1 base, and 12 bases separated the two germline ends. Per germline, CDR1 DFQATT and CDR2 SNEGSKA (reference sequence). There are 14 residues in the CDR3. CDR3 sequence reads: CSARFDGTNTEAFF. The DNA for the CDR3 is TGCAGTGCTAGGTTTGACGGTACGAACACTGAAGCTTTCTTT.

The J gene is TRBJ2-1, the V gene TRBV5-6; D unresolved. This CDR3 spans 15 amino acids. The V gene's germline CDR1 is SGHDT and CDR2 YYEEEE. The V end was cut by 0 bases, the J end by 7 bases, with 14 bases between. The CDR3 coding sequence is TGTGCCAGCAGCTTGGGGCCATCTTGGGGAAATGAGCAGTTCTTC. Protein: CASSLGPSWGNEQFF.

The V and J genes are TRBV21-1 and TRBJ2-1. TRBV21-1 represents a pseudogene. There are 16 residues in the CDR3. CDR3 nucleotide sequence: TGTGCCAGCAAAGCCGACACGCAGGGCTCCTACAATGAGCAGTTCTTC. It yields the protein CASKADTQGSYNEQFF.

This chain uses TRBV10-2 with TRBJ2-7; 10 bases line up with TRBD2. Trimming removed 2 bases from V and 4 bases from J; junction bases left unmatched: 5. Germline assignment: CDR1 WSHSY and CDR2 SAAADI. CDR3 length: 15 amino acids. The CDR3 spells CASSEIPGLAYEQYF. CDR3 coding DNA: TGCGCCAGCAGTGAGATTCCGGGACTAGCGTACGAGCAGTACTTC.

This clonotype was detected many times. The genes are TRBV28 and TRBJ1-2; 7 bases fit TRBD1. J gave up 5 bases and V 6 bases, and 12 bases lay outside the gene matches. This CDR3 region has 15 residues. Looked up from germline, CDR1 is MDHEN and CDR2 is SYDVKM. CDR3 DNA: TGTGCCAGCAGGGTGGGACAGACTATTCGTTATGGCTACACCTTC. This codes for CASRVGQTIRYGYTF.

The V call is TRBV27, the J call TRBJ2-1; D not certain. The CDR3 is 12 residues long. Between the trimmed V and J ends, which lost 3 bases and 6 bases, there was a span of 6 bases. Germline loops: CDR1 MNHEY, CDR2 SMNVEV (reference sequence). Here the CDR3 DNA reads TGTGCCAGCAGTTTCCCTAGCAATGAGCAGTTCTTC. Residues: CASSFPSNEQFF.

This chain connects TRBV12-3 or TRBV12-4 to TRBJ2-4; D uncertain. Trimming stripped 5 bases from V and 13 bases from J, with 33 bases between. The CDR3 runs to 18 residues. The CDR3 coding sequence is TGTGCCAGCAGTCCCGCTCAGGCGACTCTCACAAATACCTACGAACAGTACTTC. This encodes CASSPAQATLTNTYEQYF.

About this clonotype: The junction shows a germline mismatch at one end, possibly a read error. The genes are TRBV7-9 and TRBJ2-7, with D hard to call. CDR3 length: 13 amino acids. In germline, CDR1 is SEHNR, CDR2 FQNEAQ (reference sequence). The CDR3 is CAGSLETASEQYF. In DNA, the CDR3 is TGTGCCGGCAGCTTAGAGACCGCATCCGAGCAGTACTTC.

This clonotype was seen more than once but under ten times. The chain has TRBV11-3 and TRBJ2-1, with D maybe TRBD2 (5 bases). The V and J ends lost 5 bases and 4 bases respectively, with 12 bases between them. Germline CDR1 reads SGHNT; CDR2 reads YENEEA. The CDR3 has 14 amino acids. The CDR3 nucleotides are TGTGCCAGCAGCCCGGGCGGGTTGTACAATGAGCAGTTCTTC. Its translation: CASSPGGLYNEQFF.